The 27 T cell receptor beta chains below all came from one sample that was sequenced in a study of OX40 agonist ivuxolimab in advanced cancers. Profiled with immunoSEQ multiplex PCR; TCRdb holds only in-frame clones, not every one. The repertoire consists of 46,000 or so clones, with roughly 80% occurring once and the leading ten covering about 2.7%. The specimen was CD4+ or CD8+ T cells sorted from blood, collected in a trial of the OX40 agonist ivuxolimab. Every receptor here comes from an adult with an advanced solid tumor such as melanoma, head and neck, liver or kidney cancer.

The V call is TRBV7-8, the J call TRBJ2-6; D ambiguous. The CDR3 has 14 amino acids. The germline gives CDR1 SGHVS, CDR2 FQNEAQ. With 2 bases removed from V and 2 bases from J, the gap between germline ends came to 4 bases. The CDR3 nucleotides read TGTGCCAGCAGCTTAACCCCTGGGGCCAACGTCCTGACTTTC. It codes for CASSLTPGANVLTF.

The rearrangement uses TRBV18 and TRBJ1-1; TRBD1 is a possible D gene (6 bases). The germline gives CDR1 KGHSH, CDR2 LQKENI. The CDR3 runs to 14 residues. Trimming stripped 3 bases from V and 1 base from J, with 9 bases between. Written as DNA, the CDR3 is TGTGCCAGCTCACCCGGGACAAAGAACACTGAAGCTTTCTTT. Translating it yields CASSPGTKNTEAFF. Looking up the rest from reference TRBV18 and TRBJ1-1 gives the full variable domain: NAGVMQNPRHLVRRRGQEARLRCSPMKGHSHVYWYRQLPEEGLKFMVYLQKENIIDESGMPKERFSAEFPKEGPSILRIQQVVRGDSAAYFCASSPGTKNTEAFFGQGTRLTVV.

This chain links TRBV5-1 with TRBJ2-4, with TRBD1 matching over 7 bases. CDR3 length: 17 amino acids. Germline V gives CDR1 SGHRS, CDR2 YFSETQ. V was clipped by 1 base and J by 7 bases; unmatched bases: 14. The CDR3 loop is CASSLRGDSLGLNIQYF. The DNA for the CDR3 is TGCGCCAGCAGCTTGCGAGGGGACAGCCTAGGGTTGAACATTCAGTACTTC.

The chain couples TRBV7-2 to TRBJ2-7; no reliable D call. Trimming removed 5 bases at V and 3 bases at J, with 8 bases between. There are 12 residues in the CDR3. Germline V gene lookup returns CDR1 SGHTA and CDR2 FQGNSA. CDR3 DNA sequence: TGTGCCAGCAGCCCTCAGAACTACGAGCAGTACTTC. Its protein is CASSPQNYEQYF.

The chain carries TRBV10-2 and TRBJ2-7; D is uncertain. CDR1 is WSHSY and CDR2 is SAAADI in the germline V gene. There are 14 residues in the CDR3. The V end lost 2 bases, the J end lost 6 bases, and 14 bases lay between the germline ends. The CDR3 region has the DNA TGCGCCAGCAGTGAGGCCTCTCCTTGGGGCGAGCAGTACTTC. Translating gives CASSEASPWGEQYF.

The J gene is TRBJ1-1, the V gene TRBV14; D is unresolved. The CDR3 is 11 amino acids. The germline V gene encodes CDR1 SGHDN and CDR2 FVKESK. Trimming cost V 4 bases and J 3 bases, with 3 bases left between them. For the CDR3, the DNA is TGTGCCAGCAGCCCCCACACTGAAGCTTTCTTT. Translating it yields CASSPHTEAFF.

This clone came up a few times. J is TRBJ1-5 and V is TRBV7-8; D is possibly TRBD1 (5 bases). There are 12 residues in the CDR3. V lost 0 bases, J lost 8 bases, and 5 bases lay in between. Germline V gives CDR1 SGHVS, CDR2 FQNEAQ. As DNA, the CDR3 is TGTGCCAGCAGCTTAGCAGGGGAGCCCCAGCATTTT. The encoded protein is CASSLAGEPQHF.

This chain uses TRBV5-8 with TRBJ2-3, with 8 bases aligning to TRBD2. Trimming removed 0 bases from V and 7 bases from J; junction bases left unmatched: 7. The CDR3 consists of 15 residues. Germline lookup yields CDR1 SGHTS and CDR2 YDEGEE. CDR3 DNA: TGTGCCAGCAGCTTGGCGCTAGCGGGCACCTATACGCAGTATTTT. As protein: CASSLALAGTYTQYF.

The genes are TRBV2 and TRBJ2-3; possible D gene TRBD2, 7 bases. Trimming removed 6 bases from V and 7 bases from J, with 14 bases in between. The CDR3 extends over 13 amino acids. Germline V gene lookup returns CDR1 SNHLY and CDR2 FYNNEI. The CDR3 protein is CASSPEGGNTQYF. The DNA for the CDR3 is TGTGCCAGCAGCCCGGAGGGGGGGAATACGCAGTATTTT.

The chain links TRBV6-6 to TRBJ1-6, with TRBD1 matching over 9 bases. J was trimmed by 9 bases and V by 0 bases; bases with no gene match: 3. The CDR3 is 15 residues long. CDR1 MNHNY and CDR2 SVGAGI come from the germline V gene (reference sequence). In DNA, the CDR3 is TGTGCCAGCAGTTACTCTGACAGGGGGACTTCACCCCTCCACTTT. This codes for CASSYSDRGTSPLHF.

The gene calls are TRBV5-1 and TRBJ1-5; D not resolved. Germline loops: CDR1 SGHRS, CDR2 YFSETQ. This CDR3 comprises 15 residues. V lost 1 base and J 2 bases, leaving 10 bases between the germline ends. CDR3 nucleotide sequence: TGCGCCAGCAGCTTGATGGGTATCGGCAATCAGCCCCAGCATTTT. Translated, it gives CASSLMGIGNQPQHF. The whole variable domain, filled in from reference TRBV5-1 and TRBJ1-5, reads KAGVTQTPRYLIKTRGQQVTLSCSPISGHRSVSWYQQTPGQGLQFLFEYFSETQRNKGNFPGRFSGRQFSNSRSEMNVSTLELGDSALYLCASSLMGIGNQPQHFGDGTRLSIL.

This clone was counted a few times. The chain links TRBV4-2 to TRBJ2-3; D is unresolved. CDR1 is LGHNA, CDR2 YNFKEQ, per germline. With 0 bases removed from V and 3 bases from J, the gap between germline ends came to 16 bases. The CDR3 is 17 amino acids. The CDR3 spells CASSQDEGRFGTDTQYF. CDR3 coding DNA: TGTGCCAGCAGCCAAGATGAAGGGCGCTTCGGTACAGATACGCAGTATTTT.

This clone has more than one count but fewer than ten. The chain combines TRBV12-5 with TRBJ1-1, with D uncertain. CDR1 is LGHNT, CDR2 FRNRAP, per germline. The CDR3 has 12 amino acids. The germline V and J ends were trimmed by 2 bases and 3 bases, with 4 bases remaining between them. The DNA for the CDR3 is TGTGCTAGTGGTTTGACGCACACTGAAGCTTTCTTT. This codes for CASGLTHTEAFF.

The chain uses TRBV4-3 and TRBJ2-7; D is unclear. V gave up 0 bases and J gave up 3 bases, with 12 bases separating them. CDR1 is LGHNA and CDR2 is YSLEER in the germline V gene. This CDR3 spans 15 amino acids. The CDR3 sequence is CASSQDDSSDYEQYF. Here the CDR3 DNA reads TGCGCCAGCAGCCAAGACGATAGCTCGGACTACGAGCAGTACTTC.

Concerning this clone: A read error is possible here, since a much larger clone lies one base away. The rearrangement links TRBV7-8 to TRBJ1-3; TRBD1 matches at 7 bases. Germline V lookup: CDR1 SGHVS, CDR2 FQNEAQ. The CDR3 is 15 residues long. With 6 bases clipped from V and 3 bases from J, the junction kept 8 bases outside the gene matches. CDR3 in DNA: TGTGCCAGCAGTCAACAGGGGATCTTTGGAAACACCATATATTTT. Protein product: CASSQQGIFGNTIYF.

The chain links TRBV10-3 to TRBJ2-3; 10 nucleotides match TRBD2. Germline assignment: CDR1 ENHRY and CDR2 SYGVKD. Trimming at V came to 2 bases and at J to 2 bases, leaving 4 bases not matched to a gene. CDR3 length: 16 amino acids. CDR3 residues: CAISEGLAGATDTQYF. The CDR3 DNA follows: TGTGCCATCAGTGAGGGGCTAGCGGGAGCCACAGATACGCAGTATTTT.

The rearrangement joins TRBV6-1 to TRBJ2-7; D call uncertain. Germline lookup yields CDR1 MNHNS and CDR2 SASEGT. The CDR3 has 14 amino acids. V was pared by 6 bases and J by 0 bases, with 12 bases between. The chain's CDR3 is CASRRSVSSYEQYF. DNA of the CDR3: TGTGCCAGCAGACGGTCTGTGAGCTCCTACGAGCAGTACTTC.

The chain links TRBV6-5 to TRBJ1-2, with no clear D. The CDR3 extends over 13 amino acids. CDR1 and CDR2 (germline): MNHEY, SVGAGI. V lost 5 bases and J 2 bases, leaving 9 bases between the germline ends. CDR3 amino acids: CASSAQENYGYTF. For the CDR3, the DNA is TGTGCCAGCAGTGCTCAGGAGAACTATGGCTACACCTTC.

This chain joins TRBV9 and TRBJ1-5; D unresolved. V lost 0 bases and J lost 2, with 9 bases in between. The CDR3 extends over 15 amino acids. CDR1 is SGDLS and CDR2 is YYNGEE in the germline V gene. The CDR3 nucleotides read TGTGCCAGCAGCGTAGGGTCCGGGGGCAATCAGCCCCAGCATTTT. It codes for CASSVGSGGNQPQHF.

The chain carries TRBV23-1 and TRBJ1-1; D not resolved. TRBV23-1 is an ORF; its function is uncertain. The CDR3 spans 14 residues. V lost 0 bases, J lost 1 base, and 6 bases lay in between. CDR3 nucleotide sequence: TGCGCCAGCAGTCAATCCGAGGGGAACACTGAAGCTTTCTTT. Amino acids: CASSQSEGNTEAFF.

The rearrangement links TRBV19 to TRBJ1-5, with D unclear. The CDR3 has 14 amino acids. Germline assignment: CDR1 LNHDA and CDR2 SQIVND (reference sequence). V was pared by 3 bases and J by 7 bases, with 13 bases between. CDR3 residues: CASSITAYNQPQHF. The CDR3 DNA sequence: TGTGCCAGTAGTATTACGGCGTATAACCAGCCCCAGCATTTT.

The chain recombines TRBV11-2 with TRBJ1-2, with 8 bases matching TRBD1. This CDR3 contains 14 residues. CDR1 and CDR2 (germline): SGHAT, FQNNGV. J gave up 3 bases and V 8 bases, and 8 bases lay outside the gene matches. CDR3 amino acids: CASAGGTGYYGYTF. The CDR3 DNA reads as TGTGCCAGCGCTGGGGGGACAGGCTACTATGGCTACACCTTC.

This clone was seen only once. The chain recombines TRBV5-5 with TRBJ2-5; 7 nucleotides align to TRBD1. Trimming cost V 3 bases and J 0 bases; bases outside gene matches: 2. Germline CDR1 and CDR2: SGHKS and YYEKEE (reference sequence). The CDR3 length is 14 residues. In DNA, the CDR3 is TGTGCCAGCAGCTCCGGACAGGACCAAGAGACCCAGTACTTC. Amino acids: CASSSGQDQETQYF.

V and J are TRBV5-4 and TRBJ2-5, with 7 bases fitting TRBD2. Germline CDR1 is SGHNT and CDR2 is YYREEE (reference sequence). The CDR3 is 16 amino acids. V lost 4 bases to trimming and J lost 2 bases; unmatched junction nucleotides: 11. This CDR3 reads CASSPGVGDYQETQYF. CDR3 DNA sequence: TGTGCCAGCAGCCCCGGAGTAGGGGACTATCAAGAGACCCAGTACTTC.

The chain employs TRBV13 and TRBJ2-1; D might be TRBD1 or TRBD2, each matching 5 bases. This CDR3 contains 15 residues. V gave up 4 bases and J gave up 9 bases, with 19 bases separating them. CDR1 PRHDT and CDR2 FYEKMQ come from the germline V gene (reference sequence). The CDR3 protein is CASSSPQGPAGEQFF. The CDR3 DNA reads TGTGCCAGCAGCTCCCCTCAGGGCCCGGCGGGTGAGCAGTTCTTC.

The chain links TRBV2 to TRBJ1-2; 7 nucleotides align to TRBD1. Trimming at V came to 5 bases and at J to 5 bases, leaving 8 bases not matched to a gene. Germline V gives CDR1 SNHLY, CDR2 FYNNEI. CDR3 size: 14 residues. The CDR3 DNA is TGTGCCAGCAGTCTTCGGGACAGACGATATGGCTACACCTTC. This encodes CASSLRDRRYGYTF.

This clone was counted once. This chain links TRBV6-5 with TRBJ1-2; 8 nucleotides agree with TRBD1. The CDR3 is made up of 14 amino acids. The V segment lost 6 bases and the J segment 2 bases; nucleotides outside the gene matches: 5. The germline CDR1 and CDR2 sequences are MNHEY and SVGAGI. This CDR3 is CASRLQGGNYGYTF. The CDR3 DNA sequence: TGTGCCAGCAGGCTACAGGGGGGAAACTATGGCTACACCTTC.